Detailed here is one T cell receptor (beta chain). V dropped 3 bases and J dropped 9 bases, with 11 bases sitting between them. Germline V lookup: CDR1 SEHNR, CDR2 FQNEAQ (reference sequence). The CDR3 length is 12 residues. One entry per CDR3 protein, called by TCRdb with MiXCR from the 5' RACE reads. The sample includes some 46,000 distinct CDR3 sequences, 10% to 13% of them seen just once. The sample is drawn from a study of neurological immune-mediated disorders. The V and J genes are TRBV7-9 and TRBJ1-1, with a possible D match to TRBD1 (6 bases). The receptor was isolated from a man aged 70 or older with HTLV-1-associated myelopathy (HAM/TSP). Sequencing was carried out using PBMCs. CDR3 loop: CASSFRTEKAFF. The CDR3 DNA follows: TGTGCCAGCAGCTTTAGGACAGAGAAAGCTTTCTTT.